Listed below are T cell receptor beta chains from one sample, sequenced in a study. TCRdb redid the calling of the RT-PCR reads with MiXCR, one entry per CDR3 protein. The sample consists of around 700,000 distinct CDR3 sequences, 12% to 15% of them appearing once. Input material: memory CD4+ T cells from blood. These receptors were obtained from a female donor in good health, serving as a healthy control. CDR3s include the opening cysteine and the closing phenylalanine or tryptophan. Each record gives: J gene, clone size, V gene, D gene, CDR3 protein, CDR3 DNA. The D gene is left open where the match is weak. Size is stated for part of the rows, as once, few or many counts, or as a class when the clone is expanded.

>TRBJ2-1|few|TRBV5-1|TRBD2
CASRPPGTSGISYNEQFF
TGCGCCAGCCGCCCTCCTGGGACTAGCGGGATCTCCTACAATGAGCAGTTCTTC
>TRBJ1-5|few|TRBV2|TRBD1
CASTKGTGGQPQHF
TGTGCCAGTACTAAAGGGACAGGGGGTCAGCCCCAGCATTTT
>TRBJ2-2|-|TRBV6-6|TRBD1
CASRRTGVGELFF
TGTGCCAGCAGACGGACAGGGGTCGGGGAGCTGTTTTTT
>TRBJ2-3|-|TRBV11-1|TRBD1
CASIGTGSTDTQYF
TGTGCCAGCATAGGGACAGGATCAACAGATACGCAGTATTTT
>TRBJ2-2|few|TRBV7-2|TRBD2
CASSLGLAGTRELFF
TGTGCCAGCAGCCTTGGACTAGCGGGGACGAGGGAGCTGTTTTTT
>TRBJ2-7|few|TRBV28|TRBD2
CASGAGVPYEQYF
TGTGCCAGCGGGGCGGGAGTCCCCTACGAGCAGTACTTC
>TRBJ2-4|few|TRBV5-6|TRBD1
CASSLGGGSGKNIQYF
TGTGCCAGCAGCTTGGGAGGGGGCAGCGGAAAAAACATTCAGTACTTC
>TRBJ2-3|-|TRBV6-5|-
CASRHRAITTDTQYF
TGTGCCAGCAGACACCGGGCGATTACCACAGATACGCAGTATTTT
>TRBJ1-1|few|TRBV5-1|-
CASSLGRVVNTEAFF
TGCGCCAGCAGCTTGGGCAGGGTTGTGAACACTGAAGCTTTCTTT
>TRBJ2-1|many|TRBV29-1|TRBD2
CSVGSGGKDEQFF
TGCAGCGTTGGAAGCGGGGGGAAGGATGAGCAGTTCTTC
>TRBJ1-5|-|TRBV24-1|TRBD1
CATSDPRTGIPASNQPQHF
TGTGCCACCAGTGACCCTAGGACAGGGATCCCAGCTAGCAATCAGCCCCAGCATTTT
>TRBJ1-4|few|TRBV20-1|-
CSARAGLNEKLFF
TGCAGTGCTAGAGCAGGGCTCAATGAAAAACTGTTTTTT
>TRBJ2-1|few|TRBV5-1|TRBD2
CASSFGGLAGDEQFF
TGCGCCAGCAGCTTCGGGGGACTAGCGGGAGATGAGCAGTTCTTC
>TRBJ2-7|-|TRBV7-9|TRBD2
CASSPLASGDYEQYF
TGTGCCAGCAGCCCCCTGGCTAGCGGGGACTACGAGCAGTACTTC
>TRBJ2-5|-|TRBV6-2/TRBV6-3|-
CASSTLPETQYF
TGTGCCAGCAGCACTTTGCCGGAGACCCAGTACTTC
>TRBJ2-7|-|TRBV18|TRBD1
CASSPSFGQGGYEQYF
TGTGCCAGCTCACCCTCTTTCGGACAGGGAGGATACGAGCAGTACTTC
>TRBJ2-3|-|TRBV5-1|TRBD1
CASSPGGRGRTDTQYF
TGCGCCAGCAGCCCCGGAGGCAGGGGGCGGACAGATACGCAGTATTTT
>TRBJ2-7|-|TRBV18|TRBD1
CASSPPTIGQGRSRRSYEQYF
TGTGCCAGCTCACCACCGACGATAGGACAGGGACGCTCCCGACGGTCCTACGAGCAGTACTTC
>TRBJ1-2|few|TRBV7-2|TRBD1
CASSTDRGNGYTF
TGTGCCAGCAGCACCGACAGGGGGAACGGCTACACCTTC
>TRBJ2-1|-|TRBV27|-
CASSRPLRDEQFF
TGTGCCAGCAGTCGCCCTCTCCGGGACGAGCAGTTCTTC
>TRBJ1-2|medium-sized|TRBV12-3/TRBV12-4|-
CASSRDGRYGYTF
TGTGCCAGCAGCCGGGACGGCCGCTATGGCTACACCTTC
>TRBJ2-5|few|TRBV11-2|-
CASSQSGPRQGTQYF
TGTGCCAGCAGCCAATCCGGGCCTAGGCAGGGGACCCAGTACTTC
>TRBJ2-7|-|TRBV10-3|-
CATSPTVDEQYF
TGTGCCACCTCACCTACCGTCGACGAGCAGTACTTC
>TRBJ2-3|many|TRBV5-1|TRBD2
CASRTSASSTDTQYF
TGCGCCAGCCGCACTAGCGCATCCAGCACAGATACGCAGTATTTT
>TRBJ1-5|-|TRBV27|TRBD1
CASSLLPGQGPRVQHF
TGTGCCAGCAGTTTATTACCGGGACAGGGGCCCCGCGTCCAGCATTTT
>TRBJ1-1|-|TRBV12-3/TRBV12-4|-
CASTADMNTEAFF
TGTGCCAGCACCGCTGACATGAACACTGAAGCTTTCTTT
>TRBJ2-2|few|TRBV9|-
CASSYRDPRASTGELFF
TGTGCCAGCAGCTACCGAGATCCGCGGGCTTCCACCGGGGAGCTGTTTTTT
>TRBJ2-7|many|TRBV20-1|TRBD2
CSALGLAGSYEQYF
TGCAGTGCCCTGGGACTAGCGGGCTCCTACGAGCAGTACTTC
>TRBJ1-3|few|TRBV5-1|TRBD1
CASRRDRAVGNTIYF
TGCGCCAGCAGACGTGACAGGGCCGTTGGAAACACCATATATTTT
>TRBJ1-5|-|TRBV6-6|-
CASSYAIDQPQHF
TGTGCCAGCAGTTACGCGATTGATCAGCCCCAGCATTTT
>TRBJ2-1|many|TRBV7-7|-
CASSPTIYNEQFF
TGTGCTAGCAGCCCTACTATATACAATGAGCAGTTCTTC
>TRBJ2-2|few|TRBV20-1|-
CSELGRAGELFF
TGCAGTGAGCTTGGTAGGGCCGGGGAGCTGTTTTTT
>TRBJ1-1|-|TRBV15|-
CATSHDPGLLSAAEAFF
TGTGCCACCAGCCACGATCCGGGCCTCCTCAGCGCTGCTGAAGCTTTCTTT
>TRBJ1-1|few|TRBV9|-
CASSVQGFTEAFF
TGTGCCAGCAGCGTGCAGGGCTTCACTGAAGCTTTCTTT
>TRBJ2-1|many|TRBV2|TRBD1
CASSGTGPEQFF
TGTGCCAGCAGTGGGACAGGTCCTGAGCAGTTCTTC
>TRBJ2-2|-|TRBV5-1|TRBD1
CASSPTGGMATGELFF
TGCGCCAGCAGCCCGACAGGGGGCATGGCCACCGGGGAGCTGTTTTTT
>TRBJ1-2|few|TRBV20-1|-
CSARDLDGYTF
TGCAGTGCTAGAGATTTAGATGGCTACACCTTC
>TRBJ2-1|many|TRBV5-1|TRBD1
CASIMAPGTENEQFF
TGCGCCAGCATCATGGCTCCTGGGACAGAGAATGAGCAGTTCTTC
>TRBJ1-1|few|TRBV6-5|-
CASRRSNTEAFF
TGTGCCAGCAGAAGGTCGAACACTGAAGCTTTCTTT
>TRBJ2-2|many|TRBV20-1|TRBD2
CSAPAGGSWVGELFF
TGCAGTGCACCGGCTGGCGGGAGCTGGGTCGGGGAGCTGTTTTTT